A single sample gave rise to the 27 T cell receptor beta chains below, sequenced in a study of T cell responses to AZD1222 COVID-19 vaccine. Only in-frame clones appear in the TCRdb table, and some are missing; sequencing was by immunoSEQ multiplex PCR. Of 150,000 to 200,000 clones listed, almost 95% are singletons. The material sequenced was peripheral blood, taken on day 0 of AZD1222 vaccination. These receptors all come from an adult in good health.

V is TRBV10-3 and J is TRBJ2-5; D is ambiguous. V was cut by 0 bases and J by 5 bases, with 4 bases left in between. The length of the CDR3 is 12 residues. Germline CDR1 reads ENHRY; CDR2 reads SYGVKD. The CDR3 loop reads CAISESRETQYF. In DNA form, the CDR3 reads TGTGCCATCAGTGAGTCGAGGGAGACCCAGTACTTC.

The chain combines TRBV9 with TRBJ2-3; no firm D call. Per germline, CDR1 SGDLS and CDR2 YYNGEE. V was shortened by 2 bases and J by 0 bases, with 13 bases between the two germline ends. CDR3 size: 16 residues. Here the CDR3 reads CASSVVALPSTDTQYF. CDR3 sequence (DNA): TGTGCCAGCAGCGTGGTTGCACTCCCAAGCACAGATACGCAGTATTTT. The entire variable domain, with the rest obtained from reference TRBV9 and TRBJ2-3, is as follows: DSGVTQTPKHLITATGQRVTLRCSPRSGDLSVYWYQQSLDQGLQFLIQYYNGEERAKGNILERFSAQQFPDLHSELNLSSLELGDSALYFCASSVVALPSTDTQYFGPGTRLTVL.

The V and J genes are TRBV9 and TRBJ2-1, with a weak D call TRBD2 (5 bases). Trimming removed 4 bases at V and 7 bases at J, with 15 bases between. CDR3 length: 14 amino acids. Germline V gene lookup returns CDR1 SGDLS and CDR2 YYNGEE. The CDR3 here is CASSPHGPGNEQFF. The DNA for the CDR3 is TGTGCCAGCAGCCCCCATGGCCCGGGGAATGAGCAGTTCTTC.

The rearrangement links TRBV3-1 (or the pseudogene TRBV3-2) to TRBJ2-5; 8 bases fit TRBD1. This CDR3 spans 16 amino acids. The V segment lost 5 bases and the J segment 2 bases; nucleotides outside the gene matches: 10. CDR1 LGHDT and CDR2 YNNKEL come from the germline V gene (reference sequence). The chain's CDR3 is CASSAQGAQLQETQYF. The DNA of the CDR3 is TGTGCCAGCAGCGCGCAGGGGGCACAGTTACAAGAGACCCAGTACTTC.

The V call is TRBV6-5, the J call TRBJ2-7, with D possibly being TRBD2 (5 bases). CDR1 is MNHEY, CDR2 SVGAGI, per germline. V lost 0 bases to trimming and J lost 6 bases, with 18 bases between them. The CDR3 has 16 residues. CDR3 in amino acids: CASSYSLRGPAVEQYF. DNA of the CDR3: TGTGCCAGCAGTTACTCATTACGCGGACCAGCGGTCGAGCAGTACTTC.

V gene TRBV2 combines with J gene TRBJ1-3; the D is unclear. Germline V gene sequence: CDR1 SNHLY, CDR2 FYNNEI. Deletions cut 0 bases from V and 2 bases from J, with 17 bases between. CDR3 length: 18 amino acids. Here the CDR3 reads CASSEAFRALSTGNTIYF. The CDR3 DNA is TGTGCCAGCAGTGAAGCTTTCCGGGCCCTTAGTACTGGAAACACCATATATTTT.

This chain connects TRBV6-1 to TRBJ2-5; perhaps TRBD1 as D (6 bases). The CDR3 is 14 amino acids. The V and J ends lost 3 bases and 5 bases respectively, with 13 bases between them. Germline loops: CDR1 MNHNS, CDR2 SASEGT. This chain's CDR3 is CASSDLQGAETQYF. The CDR3 DNA reads TGTGCCAGCAGTGACCTACAGGGAGCGGAGACCCAGTACTTC.

This chain uses TRBV7-9 with TRBJ1-2; D not resolved. V lost 1 base, J lost 4 bases, and 10 bases lay in between. Germline assignment: CDR1 SEHNR and CDR2 FQNEAQ (reference sequence). This CDR3 contains 14 residues. The CDR3 reads CASSLGSDPYGYTF. In DNA, the CDR3 is TGTGCCAGCAGCTTAGGCTCTGATCCCTATGGCTACACCTTC.

The chain couples TRBV5-1 to TRBJ2-1, with 10 positions matching TRBD2. V was clipped by 6 bases and J by 4 bases; unmatched bases: 10. The CDR3 sequence is 16 residues long. From germline, CDR1 is SGHRS and CDR2 YFSETQ. This chain's CDR3 is CASKPSGRKSYNEQFF. CDR3 nucleotides: TGCGCCAGCAAGCCTAGCGGGAGAAAGAGTTACAATGAGCAGTTCTTC. Variable domain in full (rest from reference TRBV5-1 and TRBJ2-1): KAGVTQTPRYLIKTRGQQVTLSCSPISGHRSVSWYQQTPGQGLQFLFEYFSETQRNKGNFPGRFSGRQFSNSRSEMNVSTLELGDSALYLCASKPSGRKSYNEQFFGPGTRLTVL.

The chain has TRBV7-2 and TRBJ1-5; TRBD1 agrees at 10 bases. V dropped 5 bases and J dropped 7; count of bases not matched to a gene: 5. This CDR3 has 14 residues. Germline loops: CDR1 SGHTA, CDR2 FQGNSA. CDR3 nucleotides: TGTGCCAGCAGCCCCGGACAGGGGGTGCAGCCCCAGCATTTT. Its protein is CASSPGQGVQPQHF.

The CDR3 coding sequence is TGTGCCAGCAGCGTAGATACGGGAGGGCCGACCGGGGAGCTGTTTTTT. This encodes CASSVDTGGPTGELFF. The chain combines TRBV9 with TRBJ2-2; 8 nucleotides align to TRBD2. The CDR3 consists of 16 residues. The trim removed 0 bases at V and 5 bases at J, leaving 6 bases unmatched. Germline assignment: CDR1 SGDLS and CDR2 YYNGEE.

The chain is built from TRBV2 and TRBJ2-5; D gene unclear. The CDR3 loop spans 12 amino acids. Trimming shortened V by 4 bases and J by 1 base, and 4 bases separated the two germline ends. Germline V gives CDR1 SNHLY, CDR2 FYNNEI. In DNA form, the CDR3 reads TGTGCCAGCAGTGGGGGCCAAGAGACCCAGTACTTC. This codes for CASSGGQETQYF.

The CDR3 here is CASSGDLRTGDNEQFF. The CDR3 DNA sequence: TGTGCCAGCAGTGGGGACCTCCGGACAGGGGACAATGAGCAGTTCTTC. The chain combines TRBV6-1 with TRBJ2-1; 9 positions match TRBD1. Germline V CDR1 and CDR2: MNHNS, SASEGT. This CDR3 spans 16 amino acids. The V segment lost 4 bases and the J segment 5 bases; nucleotides outside the gene matches: 9.

This chain links TRBV28 with TRBJ1-6; D gene uncertain. The germline V gene has CDR1 MDHEN and CDR2 SYDVKM. The CDR3 covers 15 residues. Deletions cut 6 bases from V and 8 bases from J, with 17 bases between. CDR3 nucleotide sequence: TGTGCCAGCAGCCCACCCCCCTGGGGATATTCACCCCTCCACTTT. This encodes CASSPPPWGYSPLHF.

In its sample, this clone was seen many times. The J gene is TRBJ2-1, the V gene TRBV24-1, with D maybe TRBD2 (7 bases). This CDR3 comprises 16 residues. Germline lookup yields CDR1 KGHDR and CDR2 SFDVKD. With 4 bases removed from V and 5 bases from J, the gap between germline ends came to 17 bases. CDR3 DNA sequence: TGTGCCACCAGTGACCAAAGGGGGGGGGACCACAATGAGCAGTTCTTC. It is translated as CATSDQRGGDHNEQFF.

V usage is TRBV5-1 and J usage is TRBJ1-2; TRBD1 matches 7 bases. The V gene end was trimmed by 4 bases and the J gene end by 5 bases; junction bases not matched to a gene: 5. CDR3 length: 13 amino acids. From germline, CDR1 is SGHRS and CDR2 YFSETQ. The chain's CDR3 is CASSPRTGYGYTF. The CDR3, as DNA: TGCGCCAGCAGCCCTCGGACAGGATATGGCTACACCTTC.

The chain combines TRBV5-5 with TRBJ1-4; TRBD1 might be the D (5 bases). The V end lost 4 bases, the J end lost 5 bases, and 6 bases lay between the germline ends. The CDR3 loop spans 12 amino acids. Germline V gene lookup returns CDR1 SGHKS and CDR2 YYEKEE (reference sequence). In DNA, the CDR3 is TGTGCCAGCAGCAGGGACAATGAAAAACTGTTTTTT. Amino acid sequence: CASSRDNEKLFF. Filled out from reference TRBV5-5 and TRBJ1-4, the complete variable domain reads DAGVTQSPTHLIKTRGQQVTLRCSPISGHKSVSWYQQVLGQGPQFIFQYYEKEERGRGNFPDRFSARQFPNYSSELNVNALLLGDSALYLCASSRDNEKLFFGSGTQLSVL.

The chain links TRBV5-1 to TRBJ2-5, with D perhaps matching TRBD2 (8 bases). CDR1 SGHRS and CDR2 YFSETQ come from the germline V gene. The CDR3 has 19 residues. With 6 bases removed from V and 2 bases from J, the gap between germline ends came to 29 bases. CDR3 coding DNA: TGCGCCAGCAACACTGTAGCGGGACAGCTCGTCCTAAAACAAGAGACCCAGTACTTC. Its protein is CASNTVAGQLVLKQETQYF. Full variable domain (outside the CDR3, taken from reference TRBV5-1 and TRBJ2-5): KAGVTQTPRYLIKTRGQQVTLSCSPISGHRSVSWYQQTPGQGLQFLFEYFSETQRNKGNFPGRFSGRQFSNSRSEMNVSTLELGDSALYLCASNTVAGQLVLKQETQYFGPGTRLLVL.

This chain joins TRBV30 and TRBJ2-4; D gene unclear. CDR3 length: 15 residues. Per the germline V gene, CDR1 is GTSNPN and CDR2 is SVGIG (reference sequence). V was clipped by 1 base and J by 0 bases, with 10 bases between them. In DNA, the CDR3 is TGTGCCTGGAGTGGCGTAGGCCTAGCCAAAAACATTCAGTACTTC. This codes for CAWSGVGLAKNIQYF. Filled out from reference TRBV30 and TRBJ2-4, the complete variable domain reads SQTIHQWPATLVQPVGSPLSLECTVEGTSNPNLYWYRQAAGRGLQLLFYSVGIGQISSEVPQNLSASRPQDRQFILSSKKLLLSDSGFYLCAWSGVGLAKNIQYFGAGTRLSVL.

This chain connects TRBV9 to TRBJ2-7; D unclear. Trimming removed 4 bases from V and 5 bases from J, with 16 bases in between. The CDR3 contains 14 residues. Germline-derived CDR1 and CDR2 are SGDLS and YYNGEE. CDR3 amino acids: CASSPRQGPDEQYF. The CDR3, as DNA: TGTGCCAGCAGCCCCAGACAAGGCCCGGACGAGCAGTACTTC.

V usage is TRBV28 and J usage is TRBJ1-5; D gene ambiguous. Germline V gene lookup returns CDR1 MDHEN and CDR2 SYDVKM. The CDR3 totals 13 residues. Deletions cut 3 bases from V and 7 bases from J, with 10 bases between. The CDR3 loop is CASSFRASQPQHF. The CDR3, as DNA: TGTGCCAGCAGTTTTAGAGCCAGCCAGCCCCAGCATTTT.

The chain has TRBV6-5 and TRBJ2-7; TRBD1 matches at 8 bases. In germline, CDR1 is MNHEY, CDR2 SVGAGI. The V gene end was trimmed by 6 bases and the J gene end by 3 bases; junction bases not matched to a gene: 10. The CDR3 covers 15 residues. CDR3 amino acids: CASRNGQGFHYEQYF. The CDR3 region has the DNA TGTGCCAGCAGGAACGGACAGGGATTCCACTACGAGCAGTACTTC.

V and J are TRBV5-6 and TRBJ1-1; D remains unclear. The CDR3 loop spans 15 amino acids. Germline V CDR1 and CDR2: SGHDT, YYEEEE. V lost 6 bases and J 1 base, leaving 16 bases between the germline ends. CDR3 sequence: CASNSYRRRNTEAFF. CDR3 bases: TGTGCCAGCAACTCCTACCGGCGGAGGAACACTGAAGCTTTCTTT.

The V and J genes are TRBV28 and TRBJ1-1; TRBD1 aligns across 8 bases. The CDR3 loop spans 16 amino acids. The V segment lost 5 bases and the J segment 0 bases; nucleotides outside the gene matches: 8. The germline CDR1 and CDR2 sequences are MDHEN and SYDVKM. The CDR3: CASSPHGQGMNTEAFF. CDR3 in DNA: TGTGCCAGCAGTCCCCACGGACAGGGAATGAACACTGAAGCTTTCTTT. Variable domain in full (rest from reference TRBV28 and TRBJ1-1): DVKVTQSSRYLVKRTGEKVFLECVQDMDHENMFWYRQDPGLGLRLIYFSYDVKMKEKGDIPEGYSVSREKKERFSLILESASTNQTSMYLCASSPHGQGMNTEAFFGQGTRLTVV.

This rearrangement joins TRBV9 to TRBJ2-7; D gene unclear. The CDR3 has 14 residues. Germline CDR1 SGDLS, CDR2 YYNGEE. Trimming removed 0 bases from V and 2 bases from J, with 9 bases in between. The CDR3: CASSVEVGPYEQYF. CDR3 coding DNA: TGTGCCAGCAGCGTAGAAGTCGGTCCCTACGAGCAGTACTTC. Full variable domain (outside the CDR3, taken from reference TRBV9 and TRBJ2-7): DSGVTQTPKHLITATGQRVTLRCSPRSGDLSVYWYQQSLDQGLQFLIQYYNGEERAKGNILERFSAQQFPDLHSELNLSSLELGDSALYFCASSVEVGPYEQYFGPGTRLTVT.

This chain uses TRBV28 with TRBJ1-3; D is perhaps TRBD1 (6 bases). In germline, CDR1 is MDHEN, CDR2 SYDVKM. This CDR3 spans 14 amino acids. The germline V and J ends were trimmed by 5 bases and 5 bases, with 13 bases remaining between them. CDR3 loop: CASSAQGFRNTIYF. Written as DNA, the CDR3 is TGTGCCAGCAGTGCGCAGGGGTTTAGAAACACCATATATTTT.

This clone was picked up one time. V is TRBV28 and J is TRBJ2-1, with 10 bases aligning to TRBD2. Germline loops: CDR1 MDHEN, CDR2 SYDVKM. CDR3 length: 16 amino acids. Losses at the gene ends were 6 bases for V and 4 bases for J; bases not matched to a gene: 9. CDR3 loop: CASSTLSGREYNEQFF. In DNA, the CDR3 is TGTGCCAGCAGCACACTCAGCGGGAGGGAGTACAATGAGCAGTTCTTC.